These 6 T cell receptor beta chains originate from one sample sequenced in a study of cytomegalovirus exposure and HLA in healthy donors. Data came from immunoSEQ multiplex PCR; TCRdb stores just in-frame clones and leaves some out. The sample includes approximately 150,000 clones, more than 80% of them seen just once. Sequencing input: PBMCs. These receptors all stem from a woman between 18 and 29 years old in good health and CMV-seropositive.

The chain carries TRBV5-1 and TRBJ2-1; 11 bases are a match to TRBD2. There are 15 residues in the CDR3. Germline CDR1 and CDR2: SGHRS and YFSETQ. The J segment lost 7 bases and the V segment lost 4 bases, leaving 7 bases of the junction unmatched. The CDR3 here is CASSKGLADVNEQFF. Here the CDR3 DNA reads TGCGCCAGCAGCAAGGGACTAGCGGACGTTAATGAGCAGTTCTTC.

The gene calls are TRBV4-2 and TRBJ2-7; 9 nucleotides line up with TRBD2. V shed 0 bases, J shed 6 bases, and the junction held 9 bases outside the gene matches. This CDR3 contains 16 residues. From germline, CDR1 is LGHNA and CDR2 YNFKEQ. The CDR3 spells CASSQDGVAGGLEQYF. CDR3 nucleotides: TGTGCCAGCAGCCAAGATGGTGTCGCGGGGGGGCTCGAGCAGTACTTC.

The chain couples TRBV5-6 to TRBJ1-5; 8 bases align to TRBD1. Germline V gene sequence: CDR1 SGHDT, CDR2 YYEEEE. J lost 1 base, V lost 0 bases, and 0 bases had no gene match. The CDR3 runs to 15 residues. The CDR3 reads CASSLGTGSNQPQHF. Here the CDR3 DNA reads TGTGCCAGCAGCTTGGGGACAGGGAGCAATCAGCCCCAGCATTTT.

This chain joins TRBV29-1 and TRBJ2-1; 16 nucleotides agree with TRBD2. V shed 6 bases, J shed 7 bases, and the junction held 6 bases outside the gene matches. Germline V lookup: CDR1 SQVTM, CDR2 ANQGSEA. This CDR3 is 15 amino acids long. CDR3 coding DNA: TGCAGCGTCCCGGGACTAGCGGGAGGGAGGAATGAGCAGTTCTTC. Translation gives CSVPGLAGGRNEQFF.

CDR3 residues: CASSIGTVQETQYF. DNA for the CDR3: TGTGCCAGCAGCATCGGGACAGTCCAAGAGACCCAGTACTTC. This rearrangement joins TRBV7-9 to TRBJ2-5; 7 positions match TRBD1. The CDR3 is 14 residues long. V lost 5 bases and J lost 1; bases outside the gene matches: 4. Germline values: CDR1 SEHNR, CDR2 FQNEAQ (reference sequence).

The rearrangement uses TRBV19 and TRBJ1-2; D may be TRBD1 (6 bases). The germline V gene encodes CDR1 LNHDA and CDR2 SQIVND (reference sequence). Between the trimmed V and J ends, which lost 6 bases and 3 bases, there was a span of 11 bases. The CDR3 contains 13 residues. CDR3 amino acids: CASRGTSYYGYTF. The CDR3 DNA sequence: TGTGCCAGTAGAGGGACATCCTACTATGGCTACACCTTC.